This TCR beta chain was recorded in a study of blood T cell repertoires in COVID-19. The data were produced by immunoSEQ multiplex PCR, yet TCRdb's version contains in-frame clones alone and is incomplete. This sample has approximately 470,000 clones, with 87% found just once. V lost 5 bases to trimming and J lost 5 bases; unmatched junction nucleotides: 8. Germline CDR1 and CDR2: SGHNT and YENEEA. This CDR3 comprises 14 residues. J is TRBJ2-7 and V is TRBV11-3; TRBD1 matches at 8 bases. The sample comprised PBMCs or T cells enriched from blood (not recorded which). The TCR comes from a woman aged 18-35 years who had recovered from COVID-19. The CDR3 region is CASSLSGTGDEQYF. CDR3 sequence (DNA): TGTGCCAGCAGCCTCTCCGGGACAGGAGACGAGCAGTACTTC.